This T cell receptor beta chain was retrieved from a study of tumor-infiltrating lymphocytes in primary liver carcinoma. Whole-study findings and limits: Only about 7-25% of top clones showed up in all five tumor regions. Tumor-adjacent and tumor-blood pairs overlapped less than tumor region pairs did.

Points on this clonotype: As yet, its antigen is unknown.

TCR beta cDNA came from roughly 550 ng total RNA, primed with a constant-region primer. Three nested multiplex PCR rounds, a slightly modified ARM-PCR, produced the libraries for TCR beta. Use of TRBV1-TRBV30 forward primers with a C-beta reverse primer characterized the first two PCR rounds, which lasted nine to eleven cycles each. MiXCR, run by TCRdb on the multiplex PCR reads, gives a single entry per CDR3 protein. The sample records approximately 30,000 distinct CDR3 sequences, 60% to 80% being singletons. From unsorted bulk tissue weighing about 17-30 mg, DNA and RNA were co-extracted. Resection treated the patients' primary liver carcinoma. Every patient had chronic HBV infection and was treatment-naive. V was clipped by 8 bases and J by 12 bases, with 23 bases between them. Germline-derived CDR1 and CDR2 are ENHRY and SYGVKD. There are 14 residues in the CDR3.

The V call is TRBV10-3, the J call TRBJ2-1; D is ambiguous. The sequence derives from a woman under 40 with primary liver carcinoma and hepatitis B virus infection. Material: liver tumor tissue from sampling region 3. The subset was: tumor region T3, left-lateral pole. CDR3 protein: CAIGPTATWDGQFF. CDR3 in DNA: TGTGCCATCGGTCCCACGGCGACCTGGGATGGGCAGTTCTTC.